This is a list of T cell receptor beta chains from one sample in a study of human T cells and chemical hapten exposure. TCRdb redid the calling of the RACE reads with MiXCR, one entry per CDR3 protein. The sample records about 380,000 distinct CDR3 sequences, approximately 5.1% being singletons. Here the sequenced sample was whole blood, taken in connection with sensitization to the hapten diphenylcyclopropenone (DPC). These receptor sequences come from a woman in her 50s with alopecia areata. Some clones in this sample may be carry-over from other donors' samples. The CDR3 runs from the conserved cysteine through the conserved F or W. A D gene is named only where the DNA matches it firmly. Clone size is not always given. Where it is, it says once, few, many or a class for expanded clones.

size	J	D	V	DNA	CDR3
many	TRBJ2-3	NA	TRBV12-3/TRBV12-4	TGTGCCAGCAGTTTAGGCGGGGTGGAAGATACGCAGTATTTT	CASSLGGVEDTQYF
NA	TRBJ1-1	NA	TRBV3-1	TGTGCCAGCAGCCAAGTCGATGTGAACACTGAAGCTTTCTTT	CASSQVDVNTEAFF
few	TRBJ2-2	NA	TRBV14	TGTGCCAGCAGCCCCAGTTCAAGGGGGACGGTCGGGGAGCTGTTTTTT	CASSPSSRGTVGELFF
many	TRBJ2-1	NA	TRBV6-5	TGTGCCAGCAGTCTCGGGACTTACAATGAGCAGTTCTTC	CASSLGTYNEQFF
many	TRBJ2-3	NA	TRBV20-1	TGCAGTGCTAGAGGGGGGGGCCAGTCAAATACGCAGTATTTT	CSARGGGQSNTQYF
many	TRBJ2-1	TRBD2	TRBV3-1	TGTGCCAGCAGCCAAGCGGGGGGGCCGGGGAATGAGCAGTTCTTC	CASSQAGGPGNEQFF
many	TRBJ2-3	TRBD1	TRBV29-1	TGCAGCCCGCTGGGACAGTCTGGAGATACGCAGTATTTT	CSPLGQSGDTQYF
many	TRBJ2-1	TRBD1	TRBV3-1	TGTGCCAGCAGCCACCAGGGGGCGCGGGATGAGCAGTTCTTC	CASSHQGARDEQFF
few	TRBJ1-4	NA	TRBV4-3	TGCGCCAGCAGCCAAGAAGCGGGGCGTGGGGAAAAACTGTTTTTT	CASSQEAGRGEKLFF
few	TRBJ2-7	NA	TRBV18	TGTGCCAGCTCACCAGGGTCCCCGCGAGGCGAGCAGTACTTC	CASSPGSPRGEQYF
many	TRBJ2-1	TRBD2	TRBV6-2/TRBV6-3	TGTGCCAGCAGTGCTAGCGGGGGGGCCCTCTACAATGAGCAGTTCTTC	CASSASGGALYNEQFF
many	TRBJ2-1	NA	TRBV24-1	TGTGCCACCAGTGAGACCGGGACTGACTACAATGAGCAGTTCTTC	CATSETGTDYNEQFF
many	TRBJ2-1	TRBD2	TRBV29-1	TGCAGCTTCTTAGGGACTAGCGGGGAGCAGTATGAGCAGTTCTTC	CSFLGTSGEQYEQFF
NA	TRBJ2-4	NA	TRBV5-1	TGCGCCAGCAGCGGCGAACTAGCCAAAAACATTCAGTACTTC	CASSGELAKNIQYF
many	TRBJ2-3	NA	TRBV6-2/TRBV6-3	TGTGCCAGCAGTACCCGAGAGGGGATAAATACGCAGTATTTT	CASSTREGINTQYF
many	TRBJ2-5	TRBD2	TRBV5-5	TGTGCCAGCACACTAGCGCTTCAAGAGACCCAGTACTTC	CASTLALQETQYF
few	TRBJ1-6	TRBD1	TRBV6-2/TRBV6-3	TGTGCCAGCGGCTCCCTCGGCAGGGGGAATTCACCCCTCCACTTT	CASGSLGRGNSPLHF
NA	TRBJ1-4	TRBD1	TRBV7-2	TGTGCCAGCAGCTTACAGGGGGCAAGTGAAAAACTGTTTTTT	CASSLQGASEKLFF
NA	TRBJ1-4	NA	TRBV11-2	TGTGCCAGCAGCTTAGGTACCGGACGGAGTAATGAAAAACTGTTTTTT	CASSLGTGRSNEKLFF
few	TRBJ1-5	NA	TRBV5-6	TGTGCCAGCAGCTTGGAGCGGGCGGGTGGCAATCAGCCCCAGCATTTT	CASSLERAGGNQPQHF
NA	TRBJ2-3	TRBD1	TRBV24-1	TGTGCCACCAGTGACACCGGGACAGGGAAAGCAGATACGCAGTATTTT	CATSDTGTGKADTQYF
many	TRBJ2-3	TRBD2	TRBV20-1	TGCAGTTCCTGGGGACTAGCGGGGCCCGCAGATACGCAGTATTTT	CSSWGLAGPADTQYF
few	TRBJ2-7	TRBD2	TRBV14	TGTGCCAGCAGCCAGGGACTATCCCCCTACGAGCAGTACTTC	CASSQGLSPYEQYF
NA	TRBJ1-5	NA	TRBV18	TGTGCCAGCTCCTCCGCTACAGGGCTGGGGCAGCCCCAGCATTTT	CASSSATGLGQPQHF
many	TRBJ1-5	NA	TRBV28	TGTGCCAGCAGTTCCCGAGTAGGGGGGGATAGCAATCAGCCCCAGCATTTT	CASSSRVGGDSNQPQHF
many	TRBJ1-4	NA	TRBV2	TGTGCCAGCTCAAGGGGAGCAACTAATGAAAAACTGTTTTTT	CASSRGATNEKLFF
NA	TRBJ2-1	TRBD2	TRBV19	TGTGCCAGCTTGGGACTAGCGGGAGTCGGTGAGCAGTTCTTC	CASLGLAGVGEQFF